This paragraph reports one TCR beta chain. As yet, its antigen is unknown. The data originate from a study of circulating and synovial CD4+ cells in juvenile arthritis. General study findings and limits: Overlap with synovium rose as more T cells were sequenced. CPL versus bulk CD4 samples: T cell genome counts differed by at least an order of magnitude.

The CDR3 spans 17 residues. Germline loops: CDR1 SGHDN, CDR2 FVKESK. The V end lost 3 bases, the J end lost 4 bases, and 22 bases lay between the germline ends. Assay used: immunoSEQ multiplex PCR; TCRdb lists only in-frame clones, some missing. Of about 34,000 clones listed, just under 97% are singletons. Sequencing was carried out using CD4+ T cells from blood. This receptor was taken from a human donor with juvenile idiopathic arthritis. The rearrangement uses TRBV14 and TRBJ2-7, with a tentative D call TRBD1 (5 bases). The CDR3 here is CASSHSGSLTRQYEQYF. CDR3 nucleotide sequence: TGTGCCAGCAGCCACTCAGGGTCCCTTACCAGACAGTACGAGCAGTACTTC.